What follows describes a single TCR beta chain. Sequencing used immunoSEQ multiplex PCR; TCRdb keeps in-frame clones, though not all of them. This sample has roughly 40,000 clones, with about 88% found just once. This sample was taken from a study of T cell changes during pregnancy in multiple sclerosis. The CDR3 has 15 residues. Germline-derived CDR1 and CDR2 are SGHVS and FQNEAQ. Trimming shortened V by 10 bases and J by 9 bases, and 25 bases separated the two germline ends. Specimen: CD4+ T cells from peripheral blood mononuclear cells, collected in the first trimester of pregnancy. The receptor was derived from a female donor with multiple sclerosis, enrolled in a pregnancy study. The J gene is TRBJ2-1, the V gene TRBV7-8; tentatively, D is TRBD2 (5 bases). Here the CDR3 DNA reads TGTGCCACAGGCCCGTCTTTGGGCCGGGAAATTGAGCAGTTCTTC. Residues: CATGPSLGREIEQFF.